The clone carrying this T cell receptor beta chain was seen once. This specimen comes from a study of shared clonotypes between healthy human individuals. An approximately 200 ng quantity of DNA, tens of thousands of T cell genomes, went into the sorted-subset replicate PCRs. Some clones are missing from TCRdb's copy, which holds only in-frame ones; the method was immunoSEQ multiplex PCR. The sample holds some 680,000 clones, 60% to 75% seen once. The V gene's germline CDR1 is SGHRS and CDR2 YFSETQ. This CDR3 has 14 residues. V trimming: 4 bases; J trimming: 5 bases; junction bases outside the gene matches: 5. Donors, without exception, were Caucasian adults residing in Nashville, Tennessee. Researchers partitioned CD4+ cells into CD45RA+ naive and CD45RA-negative memory subsets.

Sequencing used memory CD4+ T cells sorted from blood. Subset of the sample: CD45RA-negative fraction. V gene TRBV5-1 combines with J gene TRBJ2-1; 8 bases are a match to TRBD2. This receptor was obtained from a woman aged 25 to 39 in good health. The CDR3 loop reads CASSVSGSDNEQFF. DNA of the CDR3: TGCGCCAGCAGCGTAAGCGGGAGTGACAATGAGCAGTTCTTC.